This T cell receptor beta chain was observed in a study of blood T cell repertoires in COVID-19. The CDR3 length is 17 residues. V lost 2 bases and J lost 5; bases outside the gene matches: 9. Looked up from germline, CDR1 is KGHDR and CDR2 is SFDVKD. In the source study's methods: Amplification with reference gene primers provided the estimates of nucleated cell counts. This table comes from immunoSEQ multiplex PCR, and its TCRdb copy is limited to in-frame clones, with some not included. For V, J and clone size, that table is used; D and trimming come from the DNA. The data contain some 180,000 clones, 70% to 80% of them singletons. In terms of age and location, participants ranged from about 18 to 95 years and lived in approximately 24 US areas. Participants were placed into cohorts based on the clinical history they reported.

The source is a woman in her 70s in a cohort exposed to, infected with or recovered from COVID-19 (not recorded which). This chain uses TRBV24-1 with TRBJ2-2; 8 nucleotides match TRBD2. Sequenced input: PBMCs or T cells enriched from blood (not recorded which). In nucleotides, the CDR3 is TGTGCCACCAGTGATTCTGGGGCGGGAGGAGGGACCGGGGAGCTGTTTTTT. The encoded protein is CATSDSGAGGGTGELFF.